The source of this T cell receptor beta chain is a study of beta chain features in type 1 diabetes. Study details: The study found patients and healthy donors alike in age, gender and cell yields.

TCRB transcripts that were expressed got sequenced, as all of the isolated RNA had been reverse transcribed. The data were produced by immunoSEQ multiplex PCR, yet TCRdb's version contains in-frame clones alone and is incomplete. This sample carries about 330,000 clones, 8% to 13% of them seen once, and the ten largest clones take over 0.015%. Note on this clone: Its target is unknown.

Regarding the study as a whole: Patients with type 1 diabetes carried fewer insertions and had more deletions at their VDJ junctions.

V was pared by 1 base and J by 0 bases, with 5 bases of the junction left unmatched. The CDR3 covers 17 residues. In germline, CDR1 is LNHNV, CDR2 YYDKDF (reference sequence). Based on CD45RO/CCR7/CD25/CD127/CD95/CD27, CD4+ regulatory, stem cell-like memory, naive and central memory cells were sorted. This TCR was sampled from a young woman in good health. Sequencing used naive CD4+ T cells from blood. The chain combines TRBV15 with TRBJ2-1, with 8 positions matching TRBD1. CDR3 region: CATSRAWDRSSYNEQFF. The CDR3 nucleotides are TGTGCCACCAGCAGAGCCTGGGACAGGAGCTCCTACAATGAGCAGTTCTTC.